This T cell receptor beta chain was identified in a study of regulatory T cells in long-lasting Graves disease. V gave up 0 bases and J gave up 2 bases, with 16 bases separating them. CDR1 and CDR2 (germline): MNHEY, SVGAGI. The CDR3 is 17 residues long. The time point denotes: newly diagnosed GD, antithyroid drugs for less than 3 months. Isolated PBMC RNA provided the starting material for the TCR library. iRepertoire HTBI primers and Arm-PCR of CDR3 regions built TCR beta libraries. MiXCR, run by TCRdb on the multiplex PCR reads, gives a single entry per CDR3 protein. The table records about 500,000 distinct CDR3 sequences, 12% of them present only once. At least ten counts were recorded for this clonotype. The same data also went into a second study, on T cells in Graves' hyperthyroidism and ophthalmopathy.

This TCR was recovered from a woman aged 30 to 39 with Graves disease. Sequences were derived from peripheral blood mononuclear cells (PBMCs), sampled at new diagnosis, from a patient treated with antithyroid drugs. The chain is built from TRBV6-5 and TRBJ2-5, with a possible D match to TRBD2 (5 bases). The CDR3 sequence: CASSYSQRPTEQETQYF. The DNA for the CDR3 is TGTGCCAGCAGTTACTCCCAGCGGCCCACTGAGCAAGAGACCCAGTACTTC.